One and the same sample provided the 14 T cell receptor beta chains below, sequenced in a study of T cell repertoires in cytomegalovirus infection. One entry per CDR3 protein, called by TCRdb with MiXCR from the reads. The data show approximately 320,000 distinct CDR3 sequences, with around a tenth seen just once and 4.3% held by the top ten. Sequences were obtained from PBMCs. These receptor sequences come from a human donor in good health (CMV status not recorded). Some clones in this sample may be carry-over from other donors' samples.

V is TRBV28 and J is TRBJ2-6; tentatively, D is TRBD1 or TRBD2 (6 bases each). CDR3 length equals 13 residues. Trimming took 8 bases from V and 4 from J, leaving 9 bases between them. Germline assignment: CDR1 MDHEN and CDR2 SYDVKM. This chain's CDR3 is CASGGLGANVLTF. The DNA for the CDR3 is TGTGCCAGCGGGGGGCTGGGGGCCAACGTCCTGACTTTC. The complete variable domain, with remaining parts taken from reference TRBV28 and TRBJ2-6, reads DVKVTQSSRYLVKRTGEKVFLECVQDMDHENMFWYRQDPGLGLRLIYFSYDVKMKEKGDIPEGYSVSREKKERFSLILESASTNQTSMYLCASGGLGANVLTFGAGSRLTVL.

The V and J genes are TRBV7-2 and TRBJ2-1, with 9 nucleotides matching TRBD1. CDR3 length: 16 amino acids. Germline assignment: CDR1 SGHTA and CDR2 FQGNSA. Losses at the gene ends were 6 bases for V and 8 bases for J; bases not matched to a gene: 14. CDR3 sequence reads: CASRGAGTGSYYEQFF. DNA for the CDR3: TGTGCCAGCAGAGGCGCCGGGACAGGGTCGTACTATGAGCAGTTCTTC.

This chain connects TRBV12-3 or TRBV12-4 to TRBJ2-1, with TRBD2 matching over 10 bases. This CDR3 has 16 residues. V shed 1 base, J shed 9 bases, and the junction held 9 bases outside the gene matches. The CDR3, as DNA: TGTGCCAGCAGTTTAGTAGCGGGAGGTTCTGGAAGTGAGCAGTTCTTC. Translated: CASSLVAGGSGSEQFF.

There are a few counts of this clonotype. The rearrangement links TRBV27 to TRBJ2-3, with D perhaps matching TRBD1 (6 bases). Germline CDR1 and CDR2: MNHEY and SMNVEV (reference sequence). Trimming shortened V by 6 bases and J by 0 bases, and 16 bases separated the two germline ends. This CDR3 is built from 16 residues. The CDR3 region has the DNA TGTGCCAGCAGACCTCTCGGGACACTTAGCACAGATACGCAGTATTTT. As protein: CASRPLGTLSTDTQYF.

This sequence joins TRBV6-2 or TRBV6-3 and TRBJ1-2; perhaps TRBD1 as D (5 bases). CDR3 length equals 15 residues. The germline V gene encodes CDR1 MNHEY and CDR2 SVGEGT. Trimming shortened V by 0 bases and J by 0 bases, and 8 bases separated the two germline ends. The CDR3 reads CASSYSDRANYGYTF. The CDR3 DNA reads as TGTGCCAGCAGTTACTCTGACAGAGCTAACTATGGCTACACCTTC.

This clonotype was seen ten or more times. This chain uses TRBV5-6 with TRBJ2-7, with D unresolved. Trimming removed 6 bases from V and 3 bases from J, with 19 bases in between. Germline CDR1 is SGHDT and CDR2 is YYEEEE. This CDR3 has 15 amino acids. The CDR3 bases are TGTGCCAGCACGCCCGACCTGTCAGGATACTACGAGCAGTACTTC. This gives the protein CASTPDLSGYYEQYF.

This clonotype was detected many times. This sequence joins TRBV7-8 and TRBJ2-7; D remains ambiguous. V was clipped by 1 base and J by 3 bases, with 10 bases between them. CDR1 and CDR2 (germline): SGHVS, FQNEAQ. The CDR3 loop spans 14 amino acids. CDR3 in DNA: TGTGCCAGCAGCTTAGGTGAAAGGATCTACGAGCAGTACTTC. This codes for CASSLGERIYEQYF. Full variable domain (outside the CDR3, taken from reference TRBV7-8 and TRBJ2-7): GAGVSQSPRYKVAKRGQDVALRCDPISGHVSLFWYQQALGQGPEFLTYFQNEAQLDKSGLPSDRFFAERPEGSVSTLKIQRTQQEDSAVYLCASSLGERIYEQYFGPGTRLTVT.

The chain couples TRBV19 to TRBJ2-7, with 8 bases identical to TRBD2. J lost 1 base, V lost 4 bases, and 6 bases had no gene match. The CDR3 is made up of 15 amino acids. The germline V gene has CDR1 LNHDA and CDR2 SQIVND (reference sequence). The CDR3 sequence: CASSRGSSGSYEQYF. The CDR3 region has the DNA TGTGCCAGTAGTAGGGGTTCTAGCGGGTCCTACGAGCAGTACTTC.

In this sample, this clonotype turned up a few times. This chain links TRBV18 with TRBJ1-6; 7 bases are a match to TRBD1. V was pared by 6 bases and J by 7 bases, with 3 bases of the junction left unmatched. Germline CDR1 and CDR2: KGHSH and LQKENI. The CDR3 totals 13 residues. CDR3 sequence: CASSTGTNSPLHF. CDR3 in DNA: TGTGCCAGCTCGACAGGGACCAATTCACCCCTCCACTTT.

V is TRBV20-1 and J is TRBJ1-2; 7 bases are shared with TRBD1. Germline V gives CDR1 DFQATT, CDR2 SNEGSKA (reference sequence). V was clipped by 5 bases and J by 8 bases; unmatched bases: 17. The CDR3 has 15 residues. The CDR3 DNA sequence: TGCAGTGCTCCGATCCAATTACTGCAGGGGGGCGGCTACACCTTC. Protein product: CSAPIQLLQGGGYTF.

The rearrangement joins TRBV2 to TRBJ2-3; D might be TRBD2 (5 bases). The ends were cut back, 5 bases at V and 0 bases at J, with 9 bases in the middle. CDR3 size: 14 residues. Germline V CDR1 and CDR2: SNHLY, FYNNEI. CDR3 nucleotide sequence: TGTGCCAGCAGTATGGGCGGGAGCACAGATACGCAGTATTTT. It encodes CASSMGGSTDTQYF.

This chain connects TRBV27 to TRBJ2-7, with D possibly matching TRBD2 (5 bases). Trimming removed 8 bases from V and 2 bases from J, with 16 bases in between. From germline, CDR1 is MNHEY and CDR2 SMNVEV (reference sequence). CDR3 length: 14 amino acids. The CDR3 here is CASAARRRTYEQYF. As DNA, the CDR3 is TGTGCCAGCGCAGCGAGGAGGAGGACCTACGAGCAGTACTTC.

This clonotype was counted at least ten times. The V gene is TRBV7-2, the J gene TRBJ1-5; D gene unclear. Germline assignment: CDR1 SGHTA and CDR2 FQGNSA. The CDR3 loop spans 15 amino acids. V was trimmed by 1 base and J by 4 bases, leaving 11 bases between them. The CDR3 spells CASSLGELGNQPQHF. The CDR3 DNA is TGTGCCAGCAGCTTAGGCGAATTGGGTAATCAGCCCCAGCATTTT.

This clonotype was recorded many times. The V and J genes are TRBV2 and TRBJ2-1, with D possibly being TRBD2 (5 bases). Trimming stripped 6 bases from V and 0 bases from J, with 18 bases between. Germline V CDR1 and CDR2: SNHLY, FYNNEI. CDR3 length: 17 residues. CDR3 sequence (DNA): TGTGCCAGCAGCGAAAATACGGGGAGTGGCTCCTACAATGAGCAGTTCTTC. It encodes CASSENTGSGSYNEQFF.